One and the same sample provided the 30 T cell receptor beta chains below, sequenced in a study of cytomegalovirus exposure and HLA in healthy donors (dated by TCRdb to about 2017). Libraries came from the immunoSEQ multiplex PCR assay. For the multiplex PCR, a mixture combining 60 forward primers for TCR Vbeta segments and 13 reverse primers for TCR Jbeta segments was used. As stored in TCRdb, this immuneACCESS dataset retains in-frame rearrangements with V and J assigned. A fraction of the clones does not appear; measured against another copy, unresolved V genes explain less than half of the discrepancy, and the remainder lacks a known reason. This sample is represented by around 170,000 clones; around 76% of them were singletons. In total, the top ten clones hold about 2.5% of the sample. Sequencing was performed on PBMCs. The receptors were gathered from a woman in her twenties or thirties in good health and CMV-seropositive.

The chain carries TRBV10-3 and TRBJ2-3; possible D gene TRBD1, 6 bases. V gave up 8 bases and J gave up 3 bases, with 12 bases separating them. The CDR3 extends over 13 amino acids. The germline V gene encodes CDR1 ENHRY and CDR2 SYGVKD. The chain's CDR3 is CAIGWGPTDTQYF. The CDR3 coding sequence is TGTGCCATCGGGTGGGGGCCTACAGATACGCAGTATTTT.

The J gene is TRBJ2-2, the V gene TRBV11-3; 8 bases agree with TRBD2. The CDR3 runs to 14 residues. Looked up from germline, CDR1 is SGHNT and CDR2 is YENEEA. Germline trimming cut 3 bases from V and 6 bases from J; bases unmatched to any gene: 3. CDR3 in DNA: TGTGCCAGCAGCTTTACGGGGGGGGCCGGGGAGCTGTTTTTT. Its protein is CASSFTGGAGELFF.

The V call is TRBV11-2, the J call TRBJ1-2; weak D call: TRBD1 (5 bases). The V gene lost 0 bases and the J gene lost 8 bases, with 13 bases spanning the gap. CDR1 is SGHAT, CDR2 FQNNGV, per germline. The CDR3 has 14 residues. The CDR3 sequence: CASSLEFSQGGYTF. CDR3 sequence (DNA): TGTGCCAGCAGCTTAGAATTTAGCCAGGGCGGCTACACCTTC.

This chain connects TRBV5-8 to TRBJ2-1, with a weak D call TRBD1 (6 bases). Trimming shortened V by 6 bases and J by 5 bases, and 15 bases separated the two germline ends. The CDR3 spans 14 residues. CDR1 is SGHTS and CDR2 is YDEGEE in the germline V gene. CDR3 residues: CASNRGRGHNEQFF. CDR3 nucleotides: TGTGCCAGCAACCGGGGCAGGGGCCACAATGAGCAGTTCTTC.

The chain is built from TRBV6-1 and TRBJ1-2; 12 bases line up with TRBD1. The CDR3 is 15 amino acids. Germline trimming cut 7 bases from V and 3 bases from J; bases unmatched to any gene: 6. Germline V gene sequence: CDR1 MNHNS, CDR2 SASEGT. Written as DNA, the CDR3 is TGTGCCAGCAACCTCCGGGACAGGGGGCACTATGGCTACACCTTC. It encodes CASNLRDRGHYGYTF.

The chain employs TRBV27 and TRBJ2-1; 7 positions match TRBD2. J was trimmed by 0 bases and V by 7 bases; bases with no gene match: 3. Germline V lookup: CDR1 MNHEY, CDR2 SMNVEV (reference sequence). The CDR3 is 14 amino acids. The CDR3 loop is CASKAGDSYNEQFF. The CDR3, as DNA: TGTGCCAGCAAGGCGGGGGACTCCTACAATGAGCAGTTCTTC.

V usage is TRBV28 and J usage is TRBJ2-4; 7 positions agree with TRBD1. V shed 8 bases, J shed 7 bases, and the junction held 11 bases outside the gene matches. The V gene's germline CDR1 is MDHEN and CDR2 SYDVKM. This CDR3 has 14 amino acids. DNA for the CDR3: TGTGCCAGCTGCCGACAGGGAAGGACGAACATTCAGTACTTC. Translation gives CASCRQGRTNIQYF.

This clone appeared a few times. CDR3 in DNA: TGTGCCAGCAGCTTGGGTACCTACGAGCAGTACTTC. This encodes CASSLGTYEQYF. The rearrangement uses TRBV5-6 and TRBJ2-7, with unresolved D. V was cut by 0 bases and J by 2 bases, with 3 bases left in between. The length of the CDR3 is 12 residues. CDR1 SGHDT and CDR2 YYEEEE come from the germline V gene.

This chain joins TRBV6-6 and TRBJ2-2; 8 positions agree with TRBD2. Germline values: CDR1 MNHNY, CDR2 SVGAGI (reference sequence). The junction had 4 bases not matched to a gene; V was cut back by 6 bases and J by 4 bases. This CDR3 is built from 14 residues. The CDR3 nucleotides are TGTGCCAGCAGGGTCGGGGGGGGCACCGGGGAGCTGTTTTTT. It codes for CASRVGGGTGELFF.

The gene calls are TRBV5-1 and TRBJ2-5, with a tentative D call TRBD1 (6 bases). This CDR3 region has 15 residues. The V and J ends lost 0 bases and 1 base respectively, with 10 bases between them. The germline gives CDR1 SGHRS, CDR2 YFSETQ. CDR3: CASSLDSRGQETQYF. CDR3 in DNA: TGCGCCAGCAGCTTGGATTCCAGGGGCCAAGAGACCCAGTACTTC.

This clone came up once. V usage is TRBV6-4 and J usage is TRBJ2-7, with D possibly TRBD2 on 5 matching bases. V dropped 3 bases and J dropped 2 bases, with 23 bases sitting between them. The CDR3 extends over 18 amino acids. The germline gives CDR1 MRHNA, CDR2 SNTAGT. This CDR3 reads CASSEGEGPRLRAYEQYF. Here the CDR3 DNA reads TGTGCCAGCAGTGAAGGCGAAGGTCCCCGTCTGCGGGCCTACGAGCAGTACTTC.

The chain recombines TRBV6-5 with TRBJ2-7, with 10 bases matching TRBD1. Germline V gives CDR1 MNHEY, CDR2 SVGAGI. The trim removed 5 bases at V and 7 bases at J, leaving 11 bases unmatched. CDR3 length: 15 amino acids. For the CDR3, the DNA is TGTGCCAGCAGTAAAGGGACAGGGGTACCTGGAGAGCAGTACTTC. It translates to CASSKGTGVPGEQYF.

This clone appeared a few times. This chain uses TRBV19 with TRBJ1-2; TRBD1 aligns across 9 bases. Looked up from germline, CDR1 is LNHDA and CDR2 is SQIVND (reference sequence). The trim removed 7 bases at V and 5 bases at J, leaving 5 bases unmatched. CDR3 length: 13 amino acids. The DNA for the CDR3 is TGTGCCAGTATGGAGGACAGGGGTTATGGCTACACCTTC. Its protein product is CASMEDRGYGYTF.

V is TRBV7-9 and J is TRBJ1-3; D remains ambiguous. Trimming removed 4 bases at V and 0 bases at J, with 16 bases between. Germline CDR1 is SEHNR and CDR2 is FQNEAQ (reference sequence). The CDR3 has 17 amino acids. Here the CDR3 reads CASSSRGEAYSGNTIYF. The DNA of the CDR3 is TGTGCCAGCAGCTCCAGAGGAGAGGCCTACTCTGGAAACACCATATATTTT.

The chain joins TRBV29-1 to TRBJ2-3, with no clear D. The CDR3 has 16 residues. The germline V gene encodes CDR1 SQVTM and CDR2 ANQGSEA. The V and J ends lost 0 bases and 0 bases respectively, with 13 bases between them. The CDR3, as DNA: TGCAGCGTTGAAGATTTCACTTTCGCTAGCACAGATACGCAGTATTTT. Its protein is CSVEDFTFASTDTQYF.

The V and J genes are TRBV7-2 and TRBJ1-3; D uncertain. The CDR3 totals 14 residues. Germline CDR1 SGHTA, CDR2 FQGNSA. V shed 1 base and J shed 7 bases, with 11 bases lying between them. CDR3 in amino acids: CASSLVEGLNTIYF. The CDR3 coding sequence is TGTGCCAGCAGCTTAGTGGAGGGCTTGAACACCATATATTTT.

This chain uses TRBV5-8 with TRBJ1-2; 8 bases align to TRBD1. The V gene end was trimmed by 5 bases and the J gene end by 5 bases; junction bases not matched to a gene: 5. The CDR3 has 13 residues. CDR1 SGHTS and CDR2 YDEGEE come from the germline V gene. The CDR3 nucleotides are TGTGCCAGCAGTTTCCGGACAGGGTATGGCTACACCTTC. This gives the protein CASSFRTGYGYTF.

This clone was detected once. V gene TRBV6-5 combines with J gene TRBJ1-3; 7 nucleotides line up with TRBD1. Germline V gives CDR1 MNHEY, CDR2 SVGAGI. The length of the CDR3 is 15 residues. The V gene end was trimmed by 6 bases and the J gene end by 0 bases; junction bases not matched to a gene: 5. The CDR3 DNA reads TGTGCCAGCAGGCCCTGGGACAGCTCTGGAAACACCATATATTTT. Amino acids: CASRPWDSSGNTIYF.

CDR3 DNA: TGTGCCAGCAGCCCGACAGGTCAGGGGGCTGTCTACAATGAGCAGTTCTTC. It yields the protein CASSPTGQGAVYNEQFF. The chain recombines TRBV5-4 with TRBJ2-1; 8 bases are shared with TRBD1. This CDR3 region has 17 residues. Germline trimming cut 4 bases from V and 3 bases from J; bases unmatched to any gene: 12. The germline CDR1 and CDR2 sequences are SGHNT and YYREEE (reference sequence).

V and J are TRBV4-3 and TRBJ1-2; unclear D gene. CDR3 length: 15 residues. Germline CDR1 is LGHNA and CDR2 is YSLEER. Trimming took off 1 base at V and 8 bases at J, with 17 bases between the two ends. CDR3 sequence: CASSQGVNIAAGYTF. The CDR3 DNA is TGCGCCAGCAGCCAAGGAGTGAATATAGCAGCGGGCTACACCTTC.

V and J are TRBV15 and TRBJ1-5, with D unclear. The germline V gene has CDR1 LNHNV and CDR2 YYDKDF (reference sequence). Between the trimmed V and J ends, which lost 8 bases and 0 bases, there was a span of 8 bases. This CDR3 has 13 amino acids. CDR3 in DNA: TGTGCCACCGCCGGGTTTAGCAATCAGCCCCAGCATTTT. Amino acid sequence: CATAGFSNQPQHF.

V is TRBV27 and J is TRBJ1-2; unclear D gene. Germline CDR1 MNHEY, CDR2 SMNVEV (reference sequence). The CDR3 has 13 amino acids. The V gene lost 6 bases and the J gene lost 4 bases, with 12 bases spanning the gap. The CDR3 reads CASSPGGRYGYTF. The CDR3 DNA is TGTGCCAGCAGCCCAGGAGGGCGCTATGGCTACACCTTC.

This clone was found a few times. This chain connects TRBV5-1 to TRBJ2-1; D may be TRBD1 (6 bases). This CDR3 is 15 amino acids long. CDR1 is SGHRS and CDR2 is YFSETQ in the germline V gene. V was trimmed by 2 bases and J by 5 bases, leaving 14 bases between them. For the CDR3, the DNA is TGCGCCAGCAGCTTACAGGGTGTGGTGAACAATGAGCAGTTCTTC. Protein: CASSLQGVVNNEQFF.

The CDR3: CASSGDSGETQYF. The CDR3 DNA follows: TGTGCCAGCAGTGGGGACTCCGGTGAGACCCAGTACTTC. V and J are TRBV2 and TRBJ2-5; a possible D gene is TRBD2 (6 bases). The length of the CDR3 is 13 residues. Germline lookup yields CDR1 SNHLY and CDR2 FYNNEI. Trimming took 4 bases from V and 5 from J, leaving 11 bases between them.

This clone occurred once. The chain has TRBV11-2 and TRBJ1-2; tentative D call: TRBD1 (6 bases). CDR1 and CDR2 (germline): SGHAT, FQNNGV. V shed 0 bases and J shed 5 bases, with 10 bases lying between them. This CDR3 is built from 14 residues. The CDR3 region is CASSLEGRGYGYTF. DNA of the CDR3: TGTGCCAGCAGCTTAGAGGGCAGGGGATATGGCTACACCTTC.

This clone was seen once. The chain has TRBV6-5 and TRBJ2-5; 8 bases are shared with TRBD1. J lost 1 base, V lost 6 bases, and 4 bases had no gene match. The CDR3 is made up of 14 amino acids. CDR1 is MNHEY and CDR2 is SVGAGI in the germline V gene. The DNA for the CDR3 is TGTGCCAGCAGCCCTGGACAGGGCCAAGAGACCCAGTACTTC. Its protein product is CASSPGQGQETQYF.

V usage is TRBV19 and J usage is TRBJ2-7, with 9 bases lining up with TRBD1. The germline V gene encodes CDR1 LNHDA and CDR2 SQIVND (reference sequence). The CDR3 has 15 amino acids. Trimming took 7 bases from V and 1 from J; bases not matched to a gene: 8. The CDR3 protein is CASNPGTGFSYEQYF. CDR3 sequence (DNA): TGTGCCAGTAACCCTGGGACAGGGTTTTCCTACGAGCAGTACTTC.

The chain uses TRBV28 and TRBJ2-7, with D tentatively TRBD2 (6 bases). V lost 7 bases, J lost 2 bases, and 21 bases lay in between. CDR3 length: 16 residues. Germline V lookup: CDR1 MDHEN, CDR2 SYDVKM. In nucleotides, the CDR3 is TGTGCCAGCACCACTCCTCGCGGGACGAAACCCTACGAGCAGTACTTC. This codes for CASTTPRGTKPYEQYF.

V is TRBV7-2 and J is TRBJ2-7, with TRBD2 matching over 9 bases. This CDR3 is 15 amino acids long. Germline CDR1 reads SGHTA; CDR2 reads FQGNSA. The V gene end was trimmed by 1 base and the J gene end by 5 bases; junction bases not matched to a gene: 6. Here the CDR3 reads CASSLEGLASDEQYF. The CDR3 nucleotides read TGTGCCAGCAGCTTAGAGGGACTAGCAAGCGACGAGCAGTACTTC.

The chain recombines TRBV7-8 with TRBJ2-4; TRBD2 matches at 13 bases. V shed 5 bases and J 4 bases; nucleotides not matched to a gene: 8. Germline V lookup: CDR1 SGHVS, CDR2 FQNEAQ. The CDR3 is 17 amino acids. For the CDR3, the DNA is TGTGCCAGCAGCATCCGGACTAGCGGGGGCATGAAAAACATTCAGTACTTC. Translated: CASSIRTSGGMKNIQYF. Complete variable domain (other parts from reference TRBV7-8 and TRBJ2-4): GAGVSQSPRYKVAKRGQDVALRCDPISGHVSLFWYQQALGQGPEFLTYFQNEAQLDKSGLPSDRFFAERPEGSVSTLKIQRTQQEDSAVYLCASSIRTSGGMKNIQYFGAGTRLSVL.